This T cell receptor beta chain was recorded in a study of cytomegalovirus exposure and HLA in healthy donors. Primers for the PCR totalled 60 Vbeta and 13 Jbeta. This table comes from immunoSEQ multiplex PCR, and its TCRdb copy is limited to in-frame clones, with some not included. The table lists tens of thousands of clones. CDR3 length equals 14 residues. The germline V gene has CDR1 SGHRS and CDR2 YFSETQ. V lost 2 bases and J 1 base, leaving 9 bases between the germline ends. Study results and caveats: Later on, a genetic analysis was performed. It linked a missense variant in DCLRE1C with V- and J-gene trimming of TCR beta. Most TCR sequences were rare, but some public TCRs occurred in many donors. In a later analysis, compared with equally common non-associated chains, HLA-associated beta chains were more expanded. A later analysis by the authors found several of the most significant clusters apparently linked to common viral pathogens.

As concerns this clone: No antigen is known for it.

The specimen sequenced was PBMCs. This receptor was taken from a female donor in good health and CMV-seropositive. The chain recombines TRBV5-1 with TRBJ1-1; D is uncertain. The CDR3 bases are TGCGCCAGCAGCTTCCCCAACAAGAACACTGAAGCTTTCTTT. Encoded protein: CASSFPNKNTEAFF.